This T cell receptor beta chain was captured by sequencing in a study of PD-L1 blockade in urothelial cancer. Overall study: The researchers analyzed blood 3 weeks (second dose) and 6 weeks after treatment start.

The CDR3 has 15 amino acids. Unmatched junction bases numbered 9, after V lost 5 bases and J lost 5 bases. Germline V gene lookup returns CDR1 MNHNY and CDR2 SVGAGI (reference sequence). A total of 1 to 8 samples per patient were collected pretreatment and on-treatment. Clones were read by immunoSEQ multiplex PCR, and TCRdb kept only the in-frame ones, dropping some. The data contain about 43,000 clones, 88% of them singletons. This sample comprised PBMCs, obtained around atezolizumab (anti-PD-L1) treatment. This clonotype originated in a woman in her sixties or seventies with urothelial cancer. This chain joins TRBV6-6 and TRBJ2-7; 10 bases fit TRBD1. The DNA of the CDR3 is TGTGCCAGCAGTCCGACCGGGACAGGGGCTCACGAGCAGTACTTC. Translating it yields CASSPTGTGAHEQYF.